The rows below give T cell receptor beta chains drawn from one sample of a study of monozygotic twins with inflammatory bowel disease. TCRdb re-called the 5' RACE reads and shows each CDR3 protein once, DNA omitted. Reported are more than 300,000 distinct CDR3 sequences; the ten largest clones contain just over 2.5%. The sample was blood. The receptors originated from a human donor with ulcerative colitis or Crohn's disease, or a healthy co-twin of an affected twin (not recorded which). The CDR3 runs from the conserved cysteine through the conserved F or W. The order of the fields is V gene, J gene, CDR3 length, CDR3 protein.

v_gene: TRBV29-1; j_gene: TRBJ1-2; len: 21; CDR3aa: CSVDPHIVPTADGVVAFGYTF
v_gene: TRBV6-5; j_gene: TRBJ1-2; len: 14; CDR3aa: CASSYLQTLGDYTF
v_gene: TRBV6-2/TRBV6-3; j_gene: TRBJ1-5; len: 15; CDR3aa: CASSWGRQPNQPQHF
v_gene: TRBV6-6; j_gene: TRBJ2-5; len: 13; CDR3aa: CASREQGAVTQYF
v_gene: TRBV24-1; j_gene: TRBJ2-2; len: 16; CDR3aa: CATSDEGRANTGELFF
v_gene: TRBV7-2; j_gene: TRBJ1-2; len: 16; CDR3aa: CASSLAESSPNYGYTF
v_gene: TRBV20-1; j_gene: TRBJ2-1; len: 15; CDR3aa: CSARDAGLGTNEQFF
v_gene: TRBV5-1; j_gene: TRBJ1-1; len: 14; CDR3aa: CASSRVDGESEAFF
v_gene: TRBV12-3/TRBV12-4; j_gene: TRBJ2-3; len: 14; CDR3aa: CASSDLTGLDTQYF
v_gene: TRBV7-9; j_gene: TRBJ2-7; len: 13; CDR3aa: CASSWTSGDEQYF
v_gene: TRBV5-6; j_gene: TRBJ1-5; len: 13; CDR3aa: CASSLREDQPQHF
v_gene: TRBV28; j_gene: TRBJ1-1; len: 15; CDR3aa: CASSLWGHLNTEAFF
v_gene: TRBV6-2/TRBV6-3; j_gene: TRBJ2-5; len: 12; CDR3aa: CASSDRLGTQYF
v_gene: TRBV4-3; j_gene: TRBJ1-1; len: 14; CDR3aa: CASSQAQGLNEAFF
v_gene: TRBV20-1; j_gene: TRBJ2-3; len: 12; CDR3aa: CSAFSSTDTQYF
v_gene: TRBV19; j_gene: TRBJ2-7; len: 15; CDR3aa: CASSRDHVGSYEQYF
v_gene: TRBV4-1; j_gene: TRBJ2-6; len: 16; CDR3aa: CASSQNQGTGANVLTF
v_gene: TRBV6-6; j_gene: TRBJ1-4; len: 13; CDR3aa: CASSLGPNEKLFF
v_gene: TRBV7-6; j_gene: TRBJ2-1; len: 15; CDR3aa: CASSLPSGGDNEQFF
v_gene: TRBV6-5; j_gene: TRBJ1-1; len: 13; CDR3aa: CASSSGRILEAFF
v_gene: TRBV27; j_gene: TRBJ2-7; len: 18; CDR3aa: CASSFFAPYGQATYEQYF
v_gene: TRBV12-3/TRBV12-4; j_gene: TRBJ1-5; len: 14; CDR3aa: CASSPTRGNQPQHF
v_gene: TRBV7-2; j_gene: TRBJ2-5; len: 16; CDR3aa: CASSLVRQLVGETQYF
v_gene: TRBV9; j_gene: TRBJ2-1; len: 17; CDR3aa: CASSVGGLAGDHNEQFF
v_gene: TRBV7-3; j_gene: TRBJ2-3; len: 15; CDR3aa: CASSLSSQYTDTQYF
v_gene: TRBV5-1; j_gene: TRBJ2-3; len: 14; CDR3aa: CASTRQGPTDTQYF
v_gene: TRBV2; j_gene: TRBJ2-2; len: 14; CDR3aa: CASRGLVNTGELFF
v_gene: TRBV6-4; j_gene: TRBJ2-2; len: 15; CDR3aa: CASSASGRDTGELFF
v_gene: TRBV28; j_gene: TRBJ1-6; len: 15; CDR3aa: CACSLTRAYNSPLHF
v_gene: TRBV9; j_gene: TRBJ2-2; len: 12; CDR3aa: CASSVVTGELFF
v_gene: TRBV11-2; j_gene: TRBJ1-1; len: 15; CDR3aa: CASSLEVRVNTEAFF
v_gene: TRBV21-1; j_gene: TRBJ1-6; len: 16; CDR3aa: CASKARSSSYNSPLHF
v_gene: TRBV5-5; j_gene: TRBJ1-2; len: 14; CDR3aa: CASSLADSTAGYTF
v_gene: TRBV30; j_gene: TRBJ1-2; len: 13; CDR3aa: CAWSLGINYGYTF
v_gene: TRBV20-1; j_gene: TRBJ2-5; len: 14; CDR3aa: CSARRLLYQETQYF
v_gene: TRBV15; j_gene: TRBJ2-6; len: 16; CDR3aa: CATSRDKASGANVLTF
v_gene: TRBV20-1; j_gene: TRBJ1-4; len: 11; CDR3aa: CSASTGEKLFF
v_gene: TRBV7-3; j_gene: TRBJ2-2; len: 16; CDR3aa: CASSLRAGAYTGELFF
v_gene: TRBV4-1; j_gene: TRBJ2-1; len: 17; CDR3aa: CASHSYPGGRSYNEQFF
v_gene: TRBV7-8; j_gene: TRBJ2-7; len: 19; CDR3aa: CASSSSGQGGSFSGYEQYF
v_gene: TRBV7-2; j_gene: TRBJ2-7; len: 13; CDR3aa: CASSIQAYYEQYF
v_gene: TRBV4-3; j_gene: TRBJ2-2; len: 15; CDR3aa: CASSQAASWTGELFF
v_gene: TRBV11-2; j_gene: TRBJ1-2; len: 15; CDR3aa: CASSPSARFDRGYTF
v_gene: TRBV20-1; j_gene: TRBJ1-4; len: 16; CDR3aa: CSAYHGQGAHNEKLFF
v_gene: TRBV5-1; j_gene: TRBJ2-2; len: 13; CDR3aa: CASSIQESGELFF
v_gene: TRBV7-9; j_gene: TRBJ2-7; len: 15; CDR3aa: CASSQDRVRVSEQYF
v_gene: TRBV6-2/TRBV6-3; j_gene: TRBJ2-1; len: 16; CDR3aa: CASSLPTGTFYNEQFF
v_gene: TRBV4-3; j_gene: TRBJ2-2; len: 17; CDR3aa: CASSQDGGQGTTGELFF
v_gene: TRBV7-7; j_gene: TRBJ2-2; len: 14; CDR3aa: CASSLDTNTGELFF
v_gene: TRBV12-3/TRBV12-4; j_gene: TRBJ2-2; len: 15; CDR3aa: CASSLEGPNTGELFF
v_gene: TRBV18; j_gene: TRBJ2-7; len: 14; CDR3aa: CASSPKARTYEQYF
v_gene: TRBV20-1; j_gene: TRBJ2-7; len: 13; CDR3aa: CSAGDSKAYEQYF
v_gene: TRBV5-6; j_gene: TRBJ1-2; len: 13; CDR3aa: CASSLDVRYGYTF
v_gene: TRBV11-2; j_gene: TRBJ1-2; len: 14; CDR3aa: CASSVGPTGNGYTF
v_gene: TRBV30; j_gene: TRBJ2-3; len: 12; CDR3aa: CAWSGNTDTQYF
v_gene: TRBV4-1; j_gene: TRBJ2-7; len: 12; CDR3aa: CASSQNMVEQYF
v_gene: TRBV5-1; j_gene: TRBJ1-4; len: 14; CDR3aa: CASSLDSPNEKLFF
v_gene: TRBV5-1; j_gene: TRBJ1-1; len: 14; CDR3aa: CASSLQTSGTEAFF
v_gene: TRBV27; j_gene: TRBJ2-3; len: 13; CDR3aa: CASSLFGTDTQYF
v_gene: TRBV20-1; j_gene: TRBJ1-1; len: 15; CDR3aa: CSAHDRLHLNTEAFF